One sample yielded the 31 T cell receptor beta chains listed below, sequenced in a study of CD8 T cells in Susac syndrome. The RNA input was roughly 0.45 to 1 ug, and it was reverse transcribed with random hexamers. TCRdb processed the immunoSEQ multiplex PCR reads anew with MiXCR; each CDR3 protein has one entry. There are around 140,000 distinct CDR3 sequences in the sample; 75% to 90% occur only once, and around 0.51% lies in the top ten. The sequencing sample was made of CD8+ T cells from PBMCs. The origin of the receptors is a human donor with multiple sclerosis.

This clonotype was seen once. The V and J genes are TRBV4-1 and TRBJ2-2; no clear D gene. The CDR3 extends over 15 amino acids. Germline V gene sequence: CDR1 MGHRA, CDR2 YSYEKL. V lost 3 bases and J 1 base, leaving 9 bases between the germline ends. CDR3 in amino acids: CASSHMAQNTGELFF. In nucleotides, the CDR3 is TGCGCCAGCAGCCACATGGCCCAGAACACCGGGGAGCTGTTTTTT.

This sequence joins TRBV6-6 and TRBJ1-5, with D perhaps matching TRBD1 (6 bases). CDR3 size: 16 residues. The germline V and J ends were trimmed by 7 bases and 4 bases, with 20 bases remaining between them. Germline lookup yields CDR1 MNHNY and CDR2 SVGAGI (reference sequence). CDR3 coding DNA: TGTGCCAGCAAGTCCCCCTACGACAGGTTAAATCAGCCCCAGCATTTT. Encoded protein: CASKSPYDRLNQPQHF.

This chain links TRBV7-9 with TRBJ1-2, with D unclear. The CDR3 runs 16 residues. V lost 8 bases and J lost 5, with 24 bases in between. From germline, CDR1 is SEHNR and CDR2 FQNEAQ (reference sequence). CDR3 sequence (DNA): TGTGCCAGCGGTCATCTAGTGGATCGATTTGGGTATGGCTACACCTTC. It yields the protein CASGHLVDRFGYGYTF.

This clonotype was picked up a small number of times. V is TRBV7-9 and J is TRBJ1-1; a weak D match, TRBD1 (5 bases). Trimming removed 8 bases from V and 4 bases from J, with 14 bases in between. The germline CDR1 and CDR2 sequences are SEHNR and FQNEAQ (reference sequence). CDR3 length: 13 amino acids. CDR3 sequence reads: CASSPSGATEAFF. The CDR3 DNA follows: TGTGCCAGCTCCCCGAGTGGGGCCACTGAAGCTTTCTTT.

This clonotype was counted a few times. The chain uses TRBV4-1 and TRBJ1-4; perhaps TRBD1 as D (5 bases). Trimming stripped 4 bases from V and 3 bases from J, with 12 bases between. The CDR3 consists of 15 residues. The germline V gene has CDR1 MGHRA and CDR2 YSYEKL. This CDR3 is CASSRLTGPNEKLFF. The CDR3 coding sequence is TGCGCCAGCAGCCGATTAACGGGACCTAATGAAAAACTGTTTTTT.

The table lists this clonotype with a few counts. An end of the junction does not agree with germline; a read error may underlie this. The chain carries TRBV6-5 and TRBJ2-7; D may be TRBD1 (6 bases). Germline V lookup: CDR1 MNHEY, CDR2 SVGAGI. The CDR3 runs 12 residues. CDR3 sequence: CASGYRAYEQYF. CDR3 nucleotide sequence: TGTGCCAGCGGTTACAGGGCCTACGAGCAGTACTTC.

This clonotype appeared a few times. This sequence joins TRBV6-1 and TRBJ2-7, with D unresolved. V was cut by 8 bases and J by 6 bases, with 14 bases left in between. Germline V gene sequence: CDR1 MNHNS, CDR2 SASEGT. The CDR3 is made up of 12 amino acids. CDR3 region: CASGPPLSEQYF. The CDR3 coding sequence is TGTGCCAGCGGCCCTCCTTTGTCCGAGCAGTACTTC.

The chain combines TRBV19 with TRBJ2-1; D remains unclear. The CDR3 is 11 residues long. Germline CDR1 is LNHDA and CDR2 is SQIVND (reference sequence). Trimming removed 7 bases from V and 8 bases from J, with 9 bases in between. The CDR3 here is CASKSVDEQFF. In DNA, the CDR3 is TGTGCCAGTAAAAGCGTGGATGAGCAGTTCTTC. The full variable domain, in which reference TRBV19 and TRBJ2-1 provide the parts outside the CDR3, is DGGITQSPKYLFRKEGQNVTLSCEQNLNHDAMYWYRQDPGQGLRLIYYSQIVNDFQKGDIAEGYSVSREKKESFPLTVTSAQKNPTAFYLCASKSVDEQFFGPGTRLTVL.

This clonotype appeared once. This chain connects TRBV14 to TRBJ2-6, with 11 bases lining up with TRBD1. The CDR3 runs 19 residues. Looked up from germline, CDR1 is SGHDN and CDR2 is FVKESK. Germline trimming cut 4 bases from V and 5 bases from J; bases unmatched to any gene: 13. CDR3 sequence reads: CASSPIVPGQGERANVLTF. Here the CDR3 DNA reads TGTGCCAGCAGCCCCATTGTCCCGGGACAGGGGGAGAGGGCCAACGTCCTGACTTTC.

V usage is TRBV6-6 and J usage is TRBJ2-7; possible D gene TRBD1, 6 bases. The CDR3 extends over 16 amino acids. Trimming cost V 3 bases and J 3 bases, with 18 bases left between them. Germline assignment: CDR1 MNHNY and CDR2 SVGAGI (reference sequence). CDR3 coding DNA: TGTGCCAGCAGTTATGATTCGGACAGCGAGTTCTACGAGCAGTACTTC. Its translation: CASSYDSDSEFYEQYF.

The V call is TRBV27, the J call TRBJ2-7, with D uncertain. Trimming shortened V by 5 bases and J by 7 bases, and 12 bases separated the two germline ends. The CDR3 extends over 12 amino acids. Germline lookup yields CDR1 MNHEY and CDR2 SMNVEV (reference sequence). CDR3 sequence reads: CASSGIPGEQYF. DNA of the CDR3: TGTGCCAGCAGTGGGATTCCAGGAGAGCAGTACTTC.

Written as DNA, the CDR3 is TGTGCCAGCAGTGAAGGACCCCAAGAAACGGGTTCACCCCTCCACTTT. It translates to CASSEGPQETGSPLHF. The chain is built from TRBV6-1 and TRBJ1-6; D gene unclear. The CDR3 extends over 16 amino acids. The V and J ends lost 1 base and 9 bases respectively, with 16 bases between them. The germline gives CDR1 MNHNS, CDR2 SASEGT.

This clonotype was detected only once. V usage is TRBV12-3 or TRBV12-4 and J usage is TRBJ1-2, with 8 bases lining up with TRBD1. The CDR3 runs 16 residues. V was clipped by 4 bases and J by 4 bases; unmatched bases: 11. The chain's CDR3 is CASSSRTGTGFYGYTF. CDR3 coding DNA: TGTGCCAGCAGTTCTAGAACGGGGACAGGATTCTATGGCTACACCTTC.

The V call is TRBV19, the J call TRBJ2-5; D remains ambiguous. V gave up 5 bases and J gave up 3 bases, with 10 bases separating them. The CDR3 consists of 13 residues. CDR1 is LNHDA, CDR2 SQIVND, per germline (reference sequence). This CDR3 is CASSEGFEETQYF. The CDR3 DNA reads as TGTGCCAGTAGTGAAGGTTTTGAAGAGACCCAGTACTTC.

The chain's CDR3 is CASSIGGSGGIEAFF. In DNA form, the CDR3 reads TGTGCCAGTAGTATTGGGGGCTCCGGCGGTATTGAAGCTTTCTTT. The V and J genes are TRBV19 and TRBJ1-1; D possibly corresponds to TRBD1 (6 bases). The CDR3 runs 15 residues. CDR1 is LNHDA, CDR2 SQIVND, per germline (reference sequence). The V and J ends lost 3 bases and 7 bases respectively, with 18 bases between them.

This rearrangement joins TRBV14 to TRBJ2-4, with 8 bases identical to TRBD2. Germline CDR1 SGHDN, CDR2 FVKESK. This CDR3 is built from 17 residues. With V trimmed by 1 base and J by 6 bases, 11 bases remained unmatched. The CDR3 is CASSQVLSGGRGNIQYF. CDR3 DNA sequence: TGTGCCAGCAGCCAAGTTCTGTCGGGAGGGCGGGGAAACATTCAGTACTTC. Based on the CDR3 plus reference TRBV14 and TRBJ2-4, the full variable domain is EAGVTQFPSHSVIEKGQTVTLRCDPISGHDNLYWYRRVMGKEIKFLLHFVKESKQDESGMPNNRFLAERTGGTYSTLKVQPAELEDSGVYFCASSQVLSGGRGNIQYFGAGTRLSVL.

This clonotype was recorded only once. V gene TRBV29-1 combines with J gene TRBJ1-4, with TRBD1 matching over 7 bases. This CDR3 contains 15 residues. Per germline, CDR1 SQVTM and CDR2 ANQGSEA. J was trimmed by 12 bases and V by 1 base; bases with no gene match: 14. Written as DNA, the CDR3 is TGCAGCGTTGAAGCCCCTGGGATGGGACAGCGGGAACTGTTTTTT. Residues: CSVEAPGMGQRELFF. Complete variable domain (other parts from reference TRBV29-1 and TRBJ1-4): SAVISQKPSRDICQRGTSLTIQCQVDSQVTMMFWYRQQPGQSLTLIATANQGSEATYESGFVIDKFPISRPNLTFSTLTVSNMSPEDSSIYLCSVEAPGMGQRELFFGSGTQLSVL.

The rearrangement links TRBV15 to TRBJ2-5, with D possibly matching TRBD2 (7 bases). From germline, CDR1 is LNHNV and CDR2 YYDKDF (reference sequence). The CDR3 is 16 residues long. Trimming left V 5 bases short and J 5 bases short, with 21 bases between. This chain's CDR3 is CATSALGGGAWETQYF. CDR3 in DNA: TGTGCCACCAGCGCCCTCGGAGGGGGGGCTTGGGAGACCCAGTACTTC.

This clonotype was found a few times. DNA for the CDR3: TGCGCCAGCAGCCAAGATGAAGGGCAGGGACGGTACTTC. This sequence encodes CASSQDEGQGRYF. The rearrangement joins TRBV4-1 to TRBJ2-5; either TRBD1 or TRBD2 may fit D (5 bases each). CDR3 length equals 13 residues. The ends were cut back, 0 bases at V and 13 bases at J, with 15 bases in the middle. Per the germline V gene, CDR1 is MGHRA and CDR2 is YSYEKL.

This clonotype was observed a single time. V is TRBV11-2 and J is TRBJ2-7, with D uncertain. The CDR3 has 12 residues. Between the trimmed V and J ends, which lost 5 bases and 4 bases, there was a span of 9 bases. Germline V gene lookup returns CDR1 SGHAT and CDR2 FQNNGV. The chain's CDR3 is CASSHGRYEQYV. CDR3 DNA: TGTGCCAGCAGCCATGGCCGTTACGAGCAGTACGTC.

This chain joins TRBV19 and TRBJ1-1, with D uncertain. Germline V gene sequence: CDR1 LNHDA, CDR2 SQIVND (reference sequence). Trimming left V 8 bases short and J 3 bases short, with 13 bases between. The CDR3 totals 13 residues. CDR3 region: CASSDTGYTEAFF. Written as DNA, the CDR3 is TGTGCCAGTTCCGATACGGGGTACACTGAAGCTTTCTTT. The full variable domain, in which reference TRBV19 and TRBJ1-1 provide the parts outside the CDR3, is DGGITQSPKYLFRKEGQNVTLSCEQNLNHDAMYWYRQDPGQGLRLIYYSQIVNDFQKGDIAEGYSVSREKKESFPLTVTSAQKNPTAFYLCASSDTGYTEAFFGQGTRLTVV.

The chain has TRBV27 and TRBJ1-1, with 9 bases identical to TRBD1. Per the germline V gene, CDR1 is MNHEY and CDR2 is SMNVEV (reference sequence). The CDR3 has 14 residues. The V segment lost 4 bases and the J segment 4 bases; nucleotides outside the gene matches: 4. The CDR3 coding sequence is TGTGCCAGCAGTTCCACACAGGGGGCCACTGAAGCTTTCTTT. It codes for CASSSTQGATEAFF.

V is TRBV27 and J is TRBJ2-5; D gene unclear. V dropped 5 bases and J dropped 3 bases, with 10 bases sitting between them. The germline gives CDR1 MNHEY, CDR2 SMNVEV (reference sequence). The length of the CDR3 is 13 residues. CDR3 nucleotide sequence: TGTGCCAGCAGTACCCTACGGGAAGAGACCCAGTACTTC. Translating gives CASSTLREETQYF.

V usage is TRBV27 and J usage is TRBJ2-3, with TRBD2 matching 7 bases. Germline-derived CDR1 and CDR2 are MNHEY and SMNVEV (reference sequence). The CDR3 extends over 16 amino acids. V shed 1 base, J shed 0 bases, and the junction held 4 bases outside the gene matches. DNA of the CDR3: TGTGCCAGCAGTTTATTGAGGGGACTAAGCACAGATACGCAGTATTTT. Its protein product is CASSLLRGLSTDTQYF.

The V gene is TRBV2, the J gene TRBJ2-1; 11 nucleotides line up with TRBD2. V lost 10 bases and J lost 5; bases outside the gene matches: 4. CDR3 length: 13 residues. Germline assignment: CDR1 SNHLY and CDR2 FYNNEI. CDR3 sequence (DNA): TGTGCCATAAGACTAGCGGGAAACAATGAGCAGTTCTTC. Translation gives CAIRLAGNNEQFF.

This rearrangement joins TRBV14 to TRBJ1-2; a weak D match, TRBD1 (6 bases). Trimming shortened V by 0 bases and J by 3 bases, and 11 bases separated the two germline ends. This CDR3 contains 15 residues. Germline CDR1 and CDR2: SGHDN and FVKESK. CDR3 bases: TGTGCCAGCAGCCAAGAAGGGGGAGGGCACTATGGCTACACCTTC. It is translated as CASSQEGGGHYGYTF. The complete variable domain, with remaining parts taken from reference TRBV14 and TRBJ1-2, reads EAGVTQFPSHSVIEKGQTVTLRCDPISGHDNLYWYRRVMGKEIKFLLHFVKESKQDESGMPNNRFLAERTGGTYSTLKVQPAELEDSGVYFCASSQEGGGHYGYTFGSGTRLTVV.

The gene calls are TRBV11-2 and TRBJ1-1; D perhaps matches TRBD1 (5 bases). The CDR3 extends over 13 amino acids. V was pared by 1 base and J by 7 bases, with 10 bases between. The V gene's germline CDR1 is SGHAT and CDR2 FQNNGV. DNA for the CDR3: TGTGCCAGCAGCTTAGTTGGGGCAGATGAAGCTTTCTTT. This sequence encodes CASSLVGADEAFF.

The rearrangement joins TRBV10-3 to TRBJ1-5; possible D gene TRBD1, 5 bases. CDR1 is ENHRY, CDR2 SYGVKD, per germline. Trimming shortened V by 11 bases and J by 0 bases, and 14 bases separated the two germline ends. This CDR3 has 14 amino acids. The DNA for the CDR3 is TGTGCCTCGGGAGGGGTGGATAGCAATCAGCCCCAGCATTTT. Its translation is CASGGVDSNQPQHF.

The CDR3 DNA follows: TGTGCCAGCAGTCCCATTACGAGGGGACTGAGCAATGAGCAGTTCTTC. This codes for CASSPITRGLSNEQFF. V gene TRBV27 combines with J gene TRBJ2-1; tentative D call: TRBD2 (6 bases). Germline CDR1 and CDR2: MNHEY and SMNVEV (reference sequence). The CDR3 sequence is 16 residues long. The germline V and J ends were trimmed by 5 bases and 6 bases, with 20 bases remaining between them.

This chain joins TRBV29-1 and TRBJ1-5; D unclear. The CDR3 spans 13 residues. CDR1 is SQVTM and CDR2 is ANQGSEA in the germline V gene. The ends were cut back, 6 bases at V and 2 bases at J, with 11 bases in the middle. The CDR3 sequence is CSVKVPGNQPQHF. DNA of the CDR3: TGCAGCGTAAAGGTTCCTGGCAATCAGCCCCAGCATTTT.

The rearrangement joins TRBV27 to TRBJ1-5; possibly TRBD1 for D (6 bases). Trimming removed 6 bases at V and 1 base at J, with 13 bases between. The CDR3 is 15 residues long. CDR1 is MNHEY and CDR2 is SMNVEV in the germline V gene (reference sequence). CDR3 protein: CASSSQGFSNQPQHF. In DNA form, the CDR3 reads TGTGCCAGCAGCTCACAGGGTTTCAGCAATCAGCCCCAGCATTTT.